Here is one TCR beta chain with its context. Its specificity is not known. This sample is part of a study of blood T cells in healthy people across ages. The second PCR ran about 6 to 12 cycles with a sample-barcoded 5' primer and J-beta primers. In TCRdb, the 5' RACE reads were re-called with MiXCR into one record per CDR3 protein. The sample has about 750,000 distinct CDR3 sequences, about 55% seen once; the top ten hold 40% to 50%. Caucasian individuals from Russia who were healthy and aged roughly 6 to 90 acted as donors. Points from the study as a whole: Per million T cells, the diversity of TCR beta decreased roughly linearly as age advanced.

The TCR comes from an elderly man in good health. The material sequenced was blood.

The DNA for the CDR3 is TGTGCCAGCAGCCAAGGAAGGGGTCAGGGAACTGAAGCTTTCTTT. It is translated as CASSQGRGQGTEAFF. The gene calls are TRBV14 and TRBJ1-1; D is perhaps TRBD1 (5 bases). The CDR3 length is 15 residues. V was shortened by 1 base and J by 5 bases, with 14 bases between the two germline ends. CDR1 SGHDN and CDR2 FVKESK come from the germline V gene.